The 16 T cell receptor beta chains below all came from one sample that was sequenced in a study of shared clonotypes between healthy human individuals. The table came from immunoSEQ multiplex PCR; TCRdb's copy has only in-frame clones and leaves some out. Of about 470,000 clones in the sample, roughly 83% were seen once. Sequenced: PBMCs. The source is a woman aged 40 to 49 in good health. Some clones in this sample may be carry-over from other donors' samples.

In this sample, this clone turned up once. This sequence joins TRBV2 and TRBJ2-5; D gene unclear. There are 13 residues in the CDR3. In germline, CDR1 is SNHLY, CDR2 FYNNEI. V shed 4 bases and J shed 1 base, with 7 bases lying between them. CDR3 sequence: CASSGVSQETQYF. The CDR3 nucleotides are TGTGCCAGCAGTGGGGTTTCCCAAGAGACCCAGTACTTC.

A note on this clone: Just one base apart from a much larger clone, this may be a read error. V gene TRBV18 combines with J gene TRBJ1-5; a weak D match, TRBD1 (5 bases). Trimming removed 4 bases at V and 11 bases at J, with 18 bases between. Per the germline V gene, CDR1 is KGHSH and CDR2 is LQKENI. The CDR3 covers 14 residues. The DNA of the CDR3 is TGTGCCAGCTCACTACGGGACGGCCATCCGGCCCAGCATTTT. Translation gives CASSLRDGHPAQHF.

The sample holds one count of this clone. This chain links TRBV5-1 with TRBJ1-1; TRBD1 matches at 7 bases. Looked up from germline, CDR1 is SGHRS and CDR2 is YFSETQ. Unmatched junction bases numbered 12, after V lost 6 bases and J lost 4 bases. The CDR3 covers 15 residues. CDR3 sequence reads: CASNLRQGGATEAFF. The DNA for the CDR3 is TGCGCCAGCAACCTTCGACAGGGTGGGGCCACTGAAGCTTTCTTT. The full variable domain, its missing parts supplied by reference TRBV5-1 and TRBJ1-1, is KAGVTQTPRYLIKTRGQQVTLSCSPISGHRSVSWYQQTPGQGLQFLFEYFSETQRNKGNFPGRFSGRQFSNSRSEMNVSTLELGDSALYLCASNLRQGGATEAFFGQGTRLTVV.

The V and J genes are TRBV28 and TRBJ2-7; 10 positions agree with TRBD2. This CDR3 contains 15 residues. Germline CDR1 and CDR2: MDHEN and SYDVKM. Trimming cost V 8 bases and J 9 bases; bases outside gene matches: 16. The CDR3, as DNA: TGTGCCAGCTTCTCAGGAGGGCTAGCGGGAGTTGGGCAGTACTTC. Its translation is CASFSGGLAGVGQYF.

The genes are TRBV9 and TRBJ2-1; TRBD2 agrees at 8 bases. The CDR3 consists of 16 residues. In germline, CDR1 is SGDLS, CDR2 YYNGEE. V gave up 2 bases and J gave up 1 base; unmatched junction bases: 5. The CDR3 here is CASSVPGTRSYNEQFF. CDR3 sequence (DNA): TGTGCCAGCAGCGTCCCCGGGACTAGATCCTACAATGAGCAGTTCTTC.

The chain employs TRBV27 and TRBJ2-1; 9 bases are shared with TRBD2. There are 15 residues in the CDR3. Trimming removed 5 bases from V and 7 bases from J; junction bases left unmatched: 9. In germline, CDR1 is MNHEY, CDR2 SMNVEV (reference sequence). The CDR3 DNA reads TGTGCCAGCAGTCCCGTAGCGGGGGCACCTAATGAGCAGTTCTTC. Its protein is CASSPVAGAPNEQFF.

V gene TRBV19 combines with J gene TRBJ1-1; the match to TRBD1 covers 10 bases. The CDR3 runs to 16 residues. The germline gives CDR1 LNHDA, CDR2 SQIVND (reference sequence). With 3 bases clipped from V and 1 base from J, the junction kept 5 bases outside the gene matches. As DNA, the CDR3 is TGTGCCAGTAGTATTAGGGGACAGGGGAAGAACACTGAAGCTTTCTTT. This sequence encodes CASSIRGQGKNTEAFF. The full variable domain, completed using reference TRBV19 and TRBJ1-1, is DGGITQSPKYLFRKEGQNVTLSCEQNLNHDAMYWYRQDPGQGLRLIYYSQIVNDFQKGDIAEGYSVSREKKESFPLTVTSAQKNPTAFYLCASSIRGQGKNTEAFFGQGTRLTVV.

This rearrangement joins TRBV28 to TRBJ2-7; no reliable D call. The CDR3 extends over 18 amino acids. Trimming took off 6 bases at V and 1 base at J, with 25 bases between the two ends. Germline lookup yields CDR1 MDHEN and CDR2 SYDVKM. The CDR3 here is CASSRPNSIPGESYEQYF. CDR3 nucleotides: TGTGCCAGCAGCCGACCTAACTCCATACCGGGCGAGTCCTACGAGCAGTACTTC.

The genes are TRBV28 and TRBJ2-7, with 11 bases identical to TRBD2. Germline values: CDR1 MDHEN, CDR2 SYDVKM. With 7 bases clipped from V and 3 bases from J, the junction kept 8 bases outside the gene matches. This CDR3 spans 15 amino acids. This chain's CDR3 is CASTLTSGIFYEQYF. DNA for the CDR3: TGTGCCAGCACCCTGACTAGCGGGATTTTCTACGAGCAGTACTTC. Full variable domain (outside the CDR3, taken from reference TRBV28 and TRBJ2-7): DVKVTQSSRYLVKRTGEKVFLECVQDMDHENMFWYRQDPGLGLRLIYFSYDVKMKEKGDIPEGYSVSREKKERFSLILESASTNQTSMYLCASTLTSGIFYEQYFGPGTRLTVT.

The genes are TRBV4-1 and TRBJ2-2; 8 bases match TRBD2. J was trimmed by 2 bases and V by 1 base; bases with no gene match: 6. The CDR3 is 17 residues long. Germline-derived CDR1 and CDR2 are MGHRA and YSYEKL. The CDR3 spells CASSQGRGLGNTGELFF. DNA of the CDR3: TGCGCCAGCAGCCAAGGAAGGGGACTAGGTAACACCGGGGAGCTGTTTTTT.

The rearrangement joins TRBV19 to TRBJ1-1; TRBD1 matches at 9 bases. The CDR3 consists of 16 residues. With V trimmed by 9 bases and J by 4 bases, 15 bases remained unmatched. Germline V gene lookup returns CDR1 LNHDA and CDR2 SQIVND (reference sequence). The DNA of the CDR3 is TGTGCCAGAGGGGGGTGGGACAGGGTAGTTTGCACTGAAGCTTTCTTT. Encoded protein: CARGGWDRVVCTEAFF. The entire variable domain, with the rest obtained from reference TRBV19 and TRBJ1-1, is as follows: DGGITQSPKYLFRKEGQNVTLSCEQNLNHDAMYWYRQDPGQGLRLIYYSQIVNDFQKGDIAEGYSVSREKKESFPLTVTSAQKNPTAFYLCARGGWDRVVCTEAFFGQGTRLTVV.

The V call is TRBV15, the J call TRBJ2-3; maybe TRBD1 (5 bases). The CDR3 totals 16 residues. V was pared by 0 bases and J by 1 base, with 11 bases between. The germline V gene has CDR1 LNHNV and CDR2 YYDKDF (reference sequence). The CDR3 DNA follows: TGTGCCACCAGCAGAGATTTTTCACAGGGCACAGATACGCAGTATTTT. Its translation is CATSRDFSQGTDTQYF.

With respect to this clone: A much larger clone is a single base away; this may be a read error. V gene TRBV14 combines with J gene TRBJ1-1; D is undetermined. CDR3 length equals 13 residues. The V end was cut by 5 bases, the J end by 0 bases, with 7 bases between. Germline V gene lookup returns CDR1 SGHDN and CDR2 FVKESK. CDR3 protein: CASSSQLNTEAFF. The DNA of the CDR3 is TGTGCCAGCAGCTCCCAACTGAACACTGAAGCTTTCTTT.

The chain employs TRBV7-2 and TRBJ2-1; TRBD1 agrees at 9 bases. The CDR3 loop spans 15 amino acids. The V gene's germline CDR1 is SGHTA and CDR2 FQGNSA. The V and J ends lost 5 bases and 7 bases, in that order; junction bases with no gene match: 9. The CDR3 is CASSTHRGRGNEQFF. The CDR3 DNA follows: TGTGCCAGCAGCACTCACAGGGGGCGCGGTAATGAGCAGTTCTTC.

This rearrangement joins TRBV30 to TRBJ2-2; possibly TRBD1 or TRBD2 for D (6 bases each). V was shortened by 3 bases and J by 7 bases, with 18 bases between the two germline ends. In germline, CDR1 is GTSNPN, CDR2 SVGIG (reference sequence). The length of the CDR3 is 15 residues. Here the CDR3 reads CAWRRTTRGIGELFF. Written as DNA, the CDR3 is TGTGCCTGGAGACGGACTACGAGGGGGATCGGGGAGCTGTTTTTT.

This clone has only one observation. V and J are TRBV7-3 and TRBJ2-7; 15 positions match TRBD2. Trimming at V came to 5 bases and at J to 6 bases, leaving 8 bases not matched to a gene. Per the germline V gene, CDR1 is SGHTA and CDR2 is FQGTGA. The CDR3 sequence is 16 residues long. The CDR3: CASSLNAGLAGGEQYF. DNA of the CDR3: TGTGCCAGCAGCCTAAACGCGGGACTAGCGGGAGGCGAGCAGTACTTC.